Listed below are T cell receptor beta chains from one sample, sequenced in a study of T cell changes during pregnancy in multiple sclerosis. Sequenced by immunoSEQ multiplex PCR; TCRdb stores in-frame clones only, minus some. The sample has tens of thousands of clones, around 94% seen once. The material was peripheral blood, obtained in the third trimester of pregnancy. The receptors here all came from a female donor with multiple sclerosis, enrolled in a pregnancy study. Both conserved end residues are part of each CDR3. D genes are given only for firm matches. Size tells how often a clone was seen (once, few, many) or the class of an expanded clone, and some rows leave it out.

v_gene	abundance	j_gene	d_gene	CDR3nt	CDR3aa
TRBV5-4	-	TRBJ2-7	-	TGTGCCAGCAGCTTCTCAGGCCGGCCCTACGAGCAGTACTTC	CASSFSGRPYEQYF
TRBV7-9	few	TRBJ1-1	-	TGTGCCAGCAGCGTTACGGGGCCGGGGGGTGTCCTCATGAACACTGAAGCTTTCTTT	CASSVTGPGGVLMNTEAFF
TRBV5-6	-	TRBJ2-3	-	TGTGCCAGCAGCTTTGGGCAGGGGACAACGCAGTATTTT	CASSFGQGTTQYF
TRBV5-1	once	TRBJ1-5	-	TGCGCCAGCAGCTTGTCAGTTGATCAGCCCCAGCATTTT	CASSLSVDQPQHF
TRBV29-1	once	TRBJ2-7	TRBD1	TGCAGCGTTGAAGTCTGGAAGGGGGCAGCTTACGAGCAGTACTTC	CSVEVWKGAAYEQYF
TRBV9	-	TRBJ2-2	-	TGTGCCAGCAGGTCAGGCCGGGAGCTGTTTTTT	CASRSGRELFF
TRBV5-4	-	TRBJ1-2	-	TGTGCCAGCAGCTTGCGACAGGCCTATGGCTACACCTTC	CASSLRQAYGYTF
TRBV7-2	-	TRBJ2-2	-	TGTGCCAGCAGCCGGACAGTCTCGAACACCGGGGAGCTGTTTTTT	CASSRTVSNTGELFF
TRBV5-5	-	TRBJ1-2	-	TGTGCCAGCAGCCCCTACGGGGGCTATGGCTACACCTTC	CASSPYGGYGYTF
TRBV29-1	-	TRBJ2-7	TRBD2	TGCAGCGCTCTGGGACTAGCGTACGAGCAGTACTTC	CSALGLAYEQYF
TRBV7-9	-	TRBJ1-1	TRBD1	TGTGCCAGCAGCTTAGACGGACAGGGGAACACTGAAGCTTTCTTT	CASSLDGQGNTEAFF
TRBV6-5	-	TRBJ2-1	TRBD2	TGTGCCACTTCGGGACTAGCATACAATGAGCAGTTCTTC	CATSGLAYNEQFF
TRBV19	-	TRBJ2-1	-	TGTGCCAGTAGTAACCAGGGTCCTGAGCAGTTCTTC	CASSNQGPEQFF
TRBV27	-	TRBJ2-3	TRBD2	TGTGCCAGCAGTCCGACTAGCGGGGGGAGCACAGATACGCAGTATTTT	CASSPTSGGSTDTQYF
TRBV15	-	TRBJ1-1	TRBD1	TGTGCCACCAGCAGAGATCGGGGCCCCGGGACAGGCAACACTGAAGCTTTCTTT	CATSRDRGPGTGNTEAFF
TRBV29-1	-	TRBJ1-2	-	TGCAGCGTTGAAACAGGTTCTTCATACGGCTACACCTTC	CSVETGSSYGYTF
TRBV18	once	TRBJ2-7	TRBD2	TGTGCCAGCTCACCATGGCTAGCGGGTAGCTCCTACGAGCAGTACTTC	CASSPWLAGSSYEQYF
TRBV11-2	-	TRBJ2-7	TRBD2	TGTGCCAGCAGCTTTTGGACTAGCGGTGGGTACGAGCAGTACTTC	CASSFWTSGGYEQYF
TRBV5-1	-	TRBJ1-1	TRBD1	TGCGCCACCAGTAATCCGGGACAGGCGAACACTGAAGCTTTCTTT	CATSNPGQANTEAFF
TRBV7-2	once	TRBJ2-7	TRBD1	TGTGCCAGCAGCTCTCGGACAGGGGGCTACGAGCAGTACTTC	CASSSRTGGYEQYF
TRBV20-1	-	TRBJ2-7	-	TGCAGTGCTAGAGTCGGTTTCGAGCAGTACTTC	CSARVGFEQYF
TRBV18	-	TRBJ2-1	-	TGTGCCAGCTCACCCGAGCGGGATGAGCAGTTCTTC	CASSPERDEQFF
TRBV5-1	-	TRBJ2-1	TRBD2	TGCGCCAGCAGCTTAGGACTAGCGGGAGGTAGGAGCGGGCAGTTCTTC	CASSLGLAGGRSGQFF
TRBV27	-	TRBJ2-1	-	TGTGCCAGCAGTTTTTCAGCGTACAATGAGCAGTTCTTC	CASSFSAYNEQFF
TRBV5-1	-	TRBJ2-3	-	TGCGCCAGCAGCTCTCTCTCTAGCACAGATACGCAGTATTTT	CASSSLSSTDTQYF
TRBV28	-	TRBJ1-1	TRBD1	TGTGCCAGCAAACTGACAGGGGGCTGGTTGAGAACTGAAGCTTTCTTT	CASKLTGGWLRTEAFF
TRBV12-5	-	TRBJ2-2	TRBD2	TGTGCTAGTGGTTTGGTGCTAGCGGGAGGAAACACCGGGGAGCTGTTTTTT	CASGLVLAGGNTGELFF
TRBV7-8	-	TRBJ1-4	-	TGTGCCAGCAGCTTGAGTGCCGCTAATGAAAAACTGTTTTTT	CASSLSAANEKLFF
TRBV7-7	-	TRBJ2-5	-	TGTGCCAGCAGCCAACTAGGTGGCGGGACCCAGTACTTC	CASSQLGGGTQYF